What follows are 11 T cell receptor beta chains derived from one specimen sequenced in a study of human T cells and chemical hapten exposure. The sample's time point: patch test 2, 6 weeks after DPC sensitization. Documented treatment: therapeutic diphenylcyclopropenone sensitization with weekly scalp DPC. TCRdb re-called the RACE reads through MiXCR, storing one row per CDR3 protein. The table has about 54,000 distinct CDR3 sequences, 8.5% to 10% seen once. Here the sequenced sample was whole blood, taken in connection with sensitization to the hapten diphenylcyclopropenone (DPC). These TCRs come from a woman in her 50s with alopecia areata. Some clones in this sample may be carry-over from other donors' samples.

The gene calls are TRBV27 and TRBJ1-2, with TRBD1 as a possible D gene (6 bases). The CDR3 runs to 20 residues. Germline assignment: CDR1 MNHEY and CDR2 SMNVEV (reference sequence). The V end lost 2 bases, the J end lost 0 bases, and 25 bases lay between the germline ends. CDR3 sequence reads: CASSLRGARQLQSSNYGYTF. DNA for the CDR3: TGTGCCAGCAGTTTAAGGGGGGCCCGACAGCTCCAGAGTTCTAACTATGGCTACACCTTC.

This chain uses TRBV7-9 with TRBJ1-5; D gene unclear. The CDR3 totals 12 residues. The ends were cut back, 1 base at V and 6 bases at J, with 4 bases in the middle. Germline CDR1 reads SEHNR; CDR2 reads FQNEAQ (reference sequence). DNA for the CDR3: TGTGCCAGCAGCTTAGTGTCTCAGCCCCAGCATTTT. This codes for CASSLVSQPQHF. Full variable domain (remainder filled in from reference TRBV7-9 and TRBJ1-5): DTGVSQNPRHKITKRGQNVTFRCDPISEHNRLYWYRQTLGQGPEFLTYFQNEAQLEKSRLLSDRFSAERPKGSFSTLEIQRTEQGDSAMYLCASSLVSQPQHFGDGTRLSIL.

This clonotype was counted a few times. The chain has TRBV6-5 and TRBJ1-1; weak D call: TRBD1 (6 bases). Trimming pared 2 bases from V and 0 bases from J, leaving 19 bases between. The CDR3 sequence is 18 residues long. The germline CDR1 and CDR2 sequences are MNHEY and SVGAGI. As DNA, the CDR3 is TGTGCCAGCAGTTACAGCTCGGGGGGCGCTGGAATGAACACTGAAGCTTTCTTT. Translation: CASSYSSGGAGMNTEAFF.

V and J are TRBV2 and TRBJ2-1; D uncertain. V lost 6 bases, J lost 6 bases, and 6 bases lay in between. Germline lookup yields CDR1 SNHLY and CDR2 FYNNEI. The CDR3 is 11 amino acids. The CDR3 sequence is CASRYSNEQFF. The CDR3 DNA sequence: TGTGCCAGCAGATACAGCAATGAGCAGTTCTTC.

This clonotype was seen many times. The rearrangement links TRBV28 to TRBJ1-1; D ambiguous. There are 14 residues in the CDR3. Germline lookup yields CDR1 MDHEN and CDR2 SYDVKM. Trimming took 7 bases from V and 4 from J, leaving 16 bases between them. The CDR3 reads CASNTGSTGTEAFF. The DNA of the CDR3 is TGTGCCAGCAATACGGGAAGCACCGGCACTGAAGCTTTCTTT.

This clonotype was seen many times. The chain carries TRBV4-3 and TRBJ1-6; D call uncertain. The CDR3 has 15 amino acids. The V gene lost 4 bases and the J gene lost 8 bases, with 15 bases spanning the gap. Germline CDR1 and CDR2: LGHNA and YSLEER. This CDR3 reads CASSLRWRFDSPLHF. The CDR3 DNA follows: TGCGCCAGCAGCCTACGCTGGCGGTTTGATTCACCCCTCCACTTT.

This clonotype came up many times. V gene TRBV29-1 combines with J gene TRBJ1-2; D perhaps matches TRBD1 (5 bases). The length of the CDR3 is 11 residues. Germline CDR1 SQVTM, CDR2 ANQGSEA. Between the trimmed V and J ends, which lost 4 bases and 3 bases, there was a span of 6 bases. CDR3 nucleotide sequence: TGCAGCGTTGGGGGGGACTATGGCTACACCTTC. The encoded protein is CSVGGDYGYTF.

This clonotype appeared many times. This chain uses TRBV7-6 with TRBJ1-4; 8 bases line up with TRBD1. The CDR3 length is 15 residues. Germline values: CDR1 SGHVS, CDR2 FNYEAQ. The trim removed 5 bases at V and 6 bases at J, leaving 8 bases unmatched. The CDR3 DNA is TGTGCCAGCAGCGCTTGGGACAGGAGAGATGAAAAACTGTTTTTT. Its protein product is CASSAWDRRDEKLFF.

V is TRBV6-1 and J is TRBJ1-5; 8 bases agree with TRBD1. Looked up from germline, CDR1 is MNHNS and CDR2 is SASEGT. This CDR3 has 16 residues. V gave up 3 bases and J gave up 5 bases; unmatched junction bases: 9. The CDR3 protein is CASSDQPGGIDQPQHF. CDR3 DNA sequence: TGTGCCAGCAGTGACCAACCAGGGGGCATCGATCAGCCCCAGCATTTT.

This clonotype came up many times. The chain links TRBV12-3 or TRBV12-4 to TRBJ1-5; D remains ambiguous. Trimming stripped 3 bases from V and 7 bases from J, with 16 bases between. The length of the CDR3 is 15 residues. The CDR3 loop reads CASSFRNEVGQPQHF. In DNA, the CDR3 is TGTGCCAGCAGTTTCAGGAATGAGGTGGGGCAGCCCCAGCATTTT.

The V gene is TRBV28, the J gene TRBJ1-1; D remains ambiguous. The germline V and J ends were trimmed by 6 bases and 5 bases, with 28 bases remaining between them. Germline CDR1 reads MDHEN; CDR2 reads SYDVKM. CDR3 length: 18 amino acids. DNA for the CDR3: TGTGCCAGCAGCGCAGATCATAGTTTCGGGAGGGCGAGGACTGAAGCTTTCTTT. Amino acid sequence: CASSADHSFGRARTEAFF. The variable domain in full, with the rest retrieved from reference TRBV28 and TRBJ1-1, is DVKVTQSSRYLVKRTGEKVFLECVQDMDHENMFWYRQDPGLGLRLIYFSYDVKMKEKGDIPEGYSVSREKKERFSLILESASTNQTSMYLCASSADHSFGRARTEAFFGQGTRLTVV.